Listed here are 9 T cell receptor beta chains from one sample, sequenced in a study of shared clonotypes between healthy human individuals. Assay used: immunoSEQ multiplex PCR; TCRdb lists only in-frame clones, some missing. The data show 450,000 to 500,000 clones, 78% seen once. The sequencing sample was made of PBMCs. The receptors come from a woman aged 40 to 55 in good health. Some clones in this sample may be carry-over from other donors' samples.

This chain connects TRBV11-2 to TRBJ2-1; TRBD2 aligns across 7 bases. Germline V gene sequence: CDR1 SGHAT, CDR2 FQNNGV. V lost 6 bases and J lost 6; bases outside the gene matches: 5. The CDR3 has 13 amino acids. The CDR3 DNA reads as TGTGCCAGCAGGCTGGGACTATTCAATGAGCAGTTCTTC. The encoded protein is CASRLGLFNEQFF.

The genes are TRBV28 and TRBJ1-1, with no clear D. CDR3 length equals 14 residues. Per germline, CDR1 MDHEN and CDR2 SYDVKM. Trimming took 7 bases from V and 2 from J, leaving 14 bases between them. CDR3 region: CASITRRRNTEAFF. CDR3 nucleotides: TGTGCCAGCATCACACGCCGGCGCAACACTGAAGCTTTCTTT.

This clone was counted ten times or more. The V and J genes are TRBV6-4 and TRBJ2-1; 8 bases are shared with TRBD1. Germline CDR1 is MRHNA and CDR2 is SNTAGT. Trimming cost V 4 bases and J 13 bases; bases outside gene matches: 9. The CDR3 contains 13 residues. CDR3 bases: TGTGCCAGCAGTGCCGAAATGGGACAGGTCCAGTTCTTC. Its translation is CASSAEMGQVQFF.

Note on this clone: The germline gene is not matched at one end of the junction; a read error may be the cause. The chain is built from TRBV28 and TRBJ2-2; 12 bases match TRBD2. The CDR3 extends over 19 amino acids. Per the germline V gene, CDR1 is MDHEN and CDR2 is SYDVKM. CDR3 nucleotide sequence: TGTGCCACCAGTTTGGGAGTACTAGCGGGAGGACAGAACACCGGGGAGCTGTTTTTT. This codes for CATSLGVLAGGQNTGELFF.

The rearrangement joins TRBV7-3 to TRBJ2-1; perhaps TRBD1 as D (5 bases). The CDR3 has 19 amino acids. Germline CDR1 SGHTA, CDR2 FQGTGA. The V and J ends lost 0 bases and 4 bases respectively, with 22 bases between them. As DNA, the CDR3 is TGTGCCAGCAGCTTAACCGGGCCCCTGGGAAGGGGCATTTACAATGAGCAGTTCTTC. Its protein is CASSLTGPLGRGIYNEQFF.

This sequence joins TRBV19 and TRBJ1-4; D perhaps matches TRBD1 (6 bases). The CDR3 extends over 14 amino acids. Trimming shortened V by 7 bases and J by 10 bases, and 19 bases separated the two germline ends. Germline CDR1 reads LNHDA; CDR2 reads SQIVND (reference sequence). The DNA for the CDR3 is TGTGCCAGTACCAGGGACACTAGCGTGGGAAAACTGTTTTTT. Amino acids: CASTRDTSVGKLFF.

The chain uses TRBV27 and TRBJ2-1, with 12 bases lining up with TRBD2. CDR1 and CDR2 (germline): MNHEY, SMNVEV (reference sequence). The CDR3 consists of 16 residues. V trimming: 3 bases; J trimming: 7 bases; junction bases outside the gene matches: 7. The DNA for the CDR3 is TGTGCCAGCAGTTTCCCGACTAGCGGGAGAGGGAATGAGCAGTTCTTC. Translation gives CASSFPTSGRGNEQFF.

The genes are TRBV15 and TRBJ2-3; D unresolved. The CDR3 is made up of 17 amino acids. Between the trimmed V and J ends, which lost 0 bases and 3 bases, there was a span of 16 bases. CDR1 LNHNV and CDR2 YYDKDF come from the germline V gene (reference sequence). This chain's CDR3 is CATSRDRPGTGTDTQYF. The CDR3 coding sequence is TGTGCCACCAGCAGAGATCGGCCAGGTACTGGGACAGATACGCAGTATTTT.

The sample holds many counts of this clone. The gene calls are TRBV15 and TRBJ2-7; 11 bases line up with TRBD2. The CDR3 has 15 residues. Germline trimming cut 0 bases from V and 6 bases from J; bases unmatched to any gene: 4. CDR1 is LNHNV, CDR2 YYDKDF, per germline (reference sequence). The CDR3 region is CATSRDVLAGGEQYF. CDR3 DNA: TGTGCCACCAGCAGAGATGTCCTAGCGGGAGGCGAGCAGTACTTC.